A selection of T cell receptor beta chains follows, all from one sample in a study of blood T cell repertoires in COVID-19. Profiled with immunoSEQ multiplex PCR; TCRdb holds only in-frame clones, not every one. Of approximately 280,000 clones in the sample, approximately 88% were seen once. Source material: peripheral blood. These receptors were taken from a man in his fifties or sixties with acute or convalescent COVID-19. The CDR3 runs from the conserved cysteine through the conserved F or W. A D gene is named only where the DNA matches it firmly. Where a row states a size, it is once, few, many or the class of an expanded clone; other rows omit it.

J | size | D | V | CDR3 | DNA
TRBJ2-3 | - | TRBD2 | TRBV5-1 | CASSLRLAGAPLADTQYF | TGCGCCAGCAGCCTGCGACTAGCGGGGGCCCCGCTCGCAGATACGCAGTATTTT
TRBJ1-5 | - | TRBD1 | TRBV10-1 | CASTWDSPCNQPQHF | TGCGCCAGCACCTGGGACAGCCCGTGCAATCAGCCCCAGCATTTT
TRBJ1-3 | few | - | TRBV19 | CATGQRNTIYF | TGTGCCACCGGACAGAGAAACACCATATATTTT
TRBJ2-3 | - | TRBD2 | TRBV7-9 | CASSPVRSGGTDTQYF | TGTGCCAGCAGCCCGGTCCGCAGCGGGGGGACAGATACGCAGTATTTT
TRBJ2-7 | - | TRBD2 | TRBV29-1 | CSVAPGGGDLREQYF | TGCAGCGTCGCCCCGGGCGGGGGGGACCTGCGCGAGCAGTACTTC
TRBJ2-1 | - | - | TRBV9 | CASSVEAGPPNEQFF | TGTGCCAGCAGCGTAGAGGCGGGGCCCCCCAATGAGCAGTTCTTC
TRBJ2-5 | - | TRBD1 | TRBV7-6 | CASSGPGGSQETQYF | TGTGCCAGCAGCGGCCCAGGGGGCAGCCAAGAGACCCAGTACTTC
TRBJ2-2 | - | - | TRBV9 | CASSLSGDTGELFF | TGTGCCAGCAGCCTCTCGGGGGACACCGGGGAGCTGTTTTTT
TRBJ1-6 | - | - | TRBV19 | CASGTDWRDSPLHF | TGTGCCAGCGGGACCGACTGGAGGGATTCACCCCTCCACTTT
TRBJ1-1 | - | - | TRBV19 | CASSIGSNTEAFF | TGTGCCAGTAGTATCGGGTCGAACACTGAAGCTTTCTTT
TRBJ1-1 | - | - | TRBV19 | CASSREGTEAFF | TGTGCCAGTAGTCGGGAAGGTACTGAAGCTTTCTTT
TRBJ1-6 | - | TRBD1 | TRBV7-9 | CASSKDRVNSPLHF | TGTGCCAGCAGCAAGGACAGGGTAAACTCACCCCTCCACTTT
TRBJ1-1 | - | TRBD1 | TRBV3-1/TRBV3-2 | CASSSRDRVPGAFF | TGTGCCAGCAGCTCCCGGGACAGGGTTCCCGGGGCTTTCTTT
TRBJ1-4 | - | - | TRBV9 | CASSATGEKLFF | TGTGCCAGCAGCGCCACCGGGGAAAAACTGTTTTTT
TRBJ2-7 | - | - | TRBV2 | CASSPVIASDEQYF | TGTGCCAGCAGTCCCGTGATAGCTAGCGACGAGCAGTACTTC
TRBJ1-5 | - | TRBD1 | TRBV29-1 | CSVGGTGGNQPQHF | TGCAGCGTTGGAGGGACAGGGGGCAATCAGCCCCAGCATTTT
TRBJ2-7 | - | - | TRBV5-1 | CASSLALGGSYEQYF | TGCGCCAGCAGCTTGGCCCTCGGGGGTTCCTACGAGCAGTACTTC
TRBJ2-7 | - | - | TRBV5-1 | CASSLTTTYEQYF | TGCGCCAGCAGCTTGACAACGACCTACGAGCAGTACTTC
TRBJ2-7 | - | TRBD1 | TRBV6-5 | CASSRPSTGNEQYF | TGTGCCAGCAGTCGTCCGTCGACAGGGAACGAGCAGTACTTC
TRBJ1-5 | - | - | TRBV18 | CASSPRRTNQPQHF | TGTGCCAGCTCACCCAGACGGACTAATCAGCCCCAGCATTTT
TRBJ2-1 | few | - | TRBV13 | CASSFRAYNEQFF | TGTGCCAGCAGCTTCAGGGCCTACAATGAGCAGTTCTTC
TRBJ2-3 | - | - | TRBV7-2 | CASSPIDRWDPDTQYF | TGTGCCAGCAGCCCAATTGACAGGTGGGACCCAGATACGCAGTATTTT
TRBJ2-2 | once | TRBD2 | TRBV5-1 | CASKLRLAGGKPTGELFF | TGCGCCAGCAAGTTGCGGCTAGCGGGGGGTAAACCCACCGGGGAGCTGTTTTTT
TRBJ2-3 | - | TRBD2 | TRBV24-1 | CATSDSRGVGDTQYF | TGTGCCACCAGTGATTCTCGGGGGGTGGGAGATACGCAGTATTTT
TRBJ1-4 | - | TRBD1 | TRBV5-1 | CASSLGTGGEKLFF | TGCGCCAGCAGCCTCGGGACAGGGGGCGAAAAACTGTTTTTT
TRBJ2-7 | many | - | TRBV5-1 | CASSLWLAGRHEQYF | TGCGCCAGCAGCTTGTGGTTAGCAGGGCGCCACGAGCAGTACTTC
TRBJ2-5 | - | - | TRBV5-4 | CASSLWTEETQYF | TGTGCCAGCAGCTTGTGGACAGAAGAGACCCAGTACTTC
TRBJ1-4 | - | TRBD1 | TRBV2 | CASQRQGATNEKLFF | TGTGCCAGCCAAAGACAGGGTGCAACTAATGAAAAACTGTTTTTT
TRBJ2-1 | once | - | TRBV6-5 | CASRREAGYEQFF | TGTGCCAGCAGGAGGGAAGCGGGCTATGAGCAGTTCTTC
TRBJ2-3 | once | TRBD1 | TRBV10-1 | CASGPPGGTDTQYF | TGCGCCAGCGGACCCCCAGGGGGAACAGATACGCAGTATTTT
TRBJ1-3 | - | - | TRBV5-1 | CASSPRDGGPDTIYF | TGCGCCAGCAGCCCACGGGACGGGGGACCGGACACCATATATTTT
TRBJ1-4 | - | - | TRBV12-3/TRBV12-4 | CASSFEVDEKLFF | TGTGCCAGCAGTTTCGAGGTTGATGAAAAACTGTTTTTT
TRBJ2-1 | - | TRBD1 | TRBV5-1 | CASSLGQGSNEQFF | TGCGCCAGCAGCTTAGGACAGGGATCCAATGAGCAGTTCTTC
TRBJ2-2 | - | TRBD2 | TRBV5-1 | CASSLALAGGPSGELFF | TGCGCCAGCAGCTTGGCTCTAGCGGGGGGGCCCAGCGGGGAGCTGTTTTTT
TRBJ2-2 | once | TRBD1 | TRBV15 | CATSRGQGGFYTGELFF | TGTGCCACCAGCAGAGGACAGGGGGGATTTTACACCGGGGAGCTGTTTTTT
TRBJ1-2 | - | - | TRBV5-4 | CASSQEDYGYTF | TGTGCCAGCAGCCAGGAGGACTATGGCTACACCTTC
TRBJ1-5 | - | TRBD1 | TRBV7-8 | CASGGQPGSNQPQHF | TGTGCCAGCGGGGGACAGCCTGGGAGCAATCAGCCCCAGCATTTT
TRBJ2-3 | - | TRBD2 | TRBV15 | CATSRGVAGGPDTQYF | TGTGCCACCAGCAGGGGGGTAGCGGGGGGGCCGGATACGCAGTATTTT
TRBJ2-7 | - | - | TRBV4-1 | CASSQDGRAYEQYF | TGCGCCAGCAGCCAAGATGGCAGGGCCTACGAGCAGTACTTC
TRBJ2-3 | - | TRBD2 | TRBV9 | CASSVGRGGGNPTDTQYF | TGTGCCAGCAGCGTAGGGCGGGGGGGCGGAAATCCCACAGATACGCAGTATTTT
TRBJ2-5 | once | TRBD2 | TRBV19 | CASSLRGTSGGWETQYF | TGTGCCAGTAGCCTCCGCGGGACTAGCGGGGGGTGGGAGACCCAGTACTTC
TRBJ2-5 | - | - | TRBV7-9 | CASSTRGALETQYF | TGTGCCAGCAGCACCCGGGGGGCCCTAGAGACCCAGTACTTC
TRBJ1-1 | - | - | TRBV5-4 | CASSLEYTEAFF | TGTGCCAGCAGCTTAGAGTACACTGAAGCTTTCTTT
TRBJ1-6 | - | TRBD1 | TRBV2 | CASDPGQPNSPLHF | TGTGCCAGCGACCCGGGACAGCCTAATTCACCCCTCCACTTT
TRBJ1-3 | - | - | TRBV6-5 | CASSWAKRNGNTIYF | TGTGCCAGCAGTTGGGCCAAAAGGAATGGAAACACCATATATTTT
TRBJ2-3 | - | - | TRBV11-3 | CASSDLAASTDTQYF | TGTGCCAGCAGCGACTTAGCGGCCAGCACAGATACGCAGTATTTT
TRBJ2-7 | - | TRBD1 | TRBV19 | CASSIGTGRSYEQYF | TGTGCCAGTAGTATCGGGACAGGGAGGTCCTACGAGCAGTACTTC
TRBJ2-7 | - | - | TRBV9 | CASSVEAGRPYEQYF | TGTGCCAGCAGCGTAGAAGCTGGGAGACCCTACGAGCAGTACTTC
TRBJ1-1 | few | - | TRBV2 | CASSEPLGNTEAFF | TGTGCCAGCAGTGAACCCCTAGGAAACACTGAAGCTTTCTTT
TRBJ1-2 | - | TRBD1 | TRBV18 | CASSLPRGRQTTGADYGYTF | TGTGCCAGCTCACTGCCTCGAGGGCGACAGACGACAGGGGCGGACTATGGCTACACCTTC
TRBJ1-2 | - | - | TRBV30 | CAWSGAGGGYTF | TGTGCCTGGAGTGGGGCAGGAGGTGGCTACACCTTC